This is a list of T cell receptor beta chains from one sample in a study of identical twins. Using its own MiXCR run on the 5' RACE reads, TCRdb lists one record per CDR3 protein. The repertoire holds around 240,000 distinct CDR3 sequences, with approximately 7% as singletons. These same records also appear under a second study, on yellow fever vaccine responses in identical twins.

Sequenced: memory (CD45RO+) T cells sorted from blood. These TCRs come from a woman aged 18 to 35 in good health. The CDR3 runs from the conserved cysteine through the conserved F or W. Expanded clones are given a class, and other clones once, few, many or no size at all.

V: TRBV7-9; size: many; J: TRBJ1-6; CDR3: CASSSTGAHGTLHF
V: TRBV2; size: .; J: TRBJ1-2; CDR3: CASRDRGLVRYYGYTF
V: TRBV5-1; size: many; J: TRBJ2-1; CDR3: CASSLGGLPSYNEQFF
V: TRBV20-1; size: .; J: TRBJ2-1; CDR3: CSARDEAWGYNEQFF
V: TRBV29-1; size: .; J: TRBJ2-1; CDR3: CSVEGRMNYNEQFF
V: TRBV6-1; size: few; J: TRBJ1-5; CDR3: CASSIQTASNQPQHF
V: TRBV5-1; size: many; J: TRBJ1-6; CDR3: CASSSLDNSPLHF
V: TRBV6-1; size: few; J: TRBJ2-5; CDR3: CASRPGLAGTVQETQYF
V: TRBV10-3; size: .; J: TRBJ2-3; CDR3: CAINPGGGSTDTQYF
V: TRBV11-2; size: .; J: TRBJ2-6; CDR3: CASSPRTSGGSSGANVLTF
V: TRBV6-1; size: many; J: TRBJ2-7; CDR3: CASGYEQYF
V: TRBV14; size: few; J: TRBJ2-3; CDR3: CASSQERLSTDTQYF
V: TRBV15; size: many; J: TRBJ2-3; CDR3: CATSRTGTGSDTQYF
V: TRBV28; size: many; J: TRBJ2-6; CDR3: CASSFGAGANVLTF
V: TRBV4-2; size: many; J: TRBJ1-5; CDR3: CASSQDHSFDNQPQHF
V: TRBV29-1; size: many; J: TRBJ2-5; CDR3: CSVSLGDHGTQYF
V: TRBV2; size: .; J: TRBJ2-7; CDR3: CASSGGDLSGRYLGEQYF
V: TRBV12-3/TRBV12-4; size: many; J: TRBJ2-7; CDR3: CASSFRGQGFYEQYF
V: TRBV20-1; size: .; J: TRBJ1-6; CDR3: CSASGPPINSPLHF
V: TRBV27; size: many; J: TRBJ2-3; CDR3: CASSSGGATQYF
V: TRBV5-1; size: many; J: TRBJ2-5; CDR3: CASSLNFGGGGETQYF
V: TRBV4-1; size: few; J: TRBJ2-2; CDR3: CASSHGLAGGPSGELFF
V: TRBV2; size: .; J: TRBJ1-2; CDR3: CASCLGWETGYTF
V: TRBV7-9; size: many; J: TRBJ2-1; CDR3: CASSLGLAGAYNEQFF
V: TRBV20-1; size: many; J: TRBJ2-2; CDR3: CSARLAANTGELFF
V: TRBV15; size: few; J: TRBJ1-2; CDR3: CATSSAEANYGYTF
V: TRBV12-3/TRBV12-4; size: .; J: TRBJ1-1; CDR3: CASSLRGRPLGAFF
V: TRBV4-1; size: .; J: TRBJ2-5; CDR3: CASSQARFWETQYF
V: TRBV20-1; size: many; J: TRBJ2-1; CDR3: CSAETSGSEQFF
V: TRBV11-2; size: .; J: TRBJ1-2; CDR3: CASRKVGGGDGYTF
V: TRBV7-6; size: many; J: TRBJ2-3; CDR3: CASSARDTSRFVDTQYF
V: TRBV24-1; size: many; J: TRBJ2-1; CDR3: CATRKGTEKSSYNEQFF
V: TRBV28; size: few; J: TRBJ1-2; CDR3: CASSPSGTAGGGYGYTF
V: TRBV3-1; size: few; J: TRBJ2-5; CDR3: CASSQASSGAPPLYF
V: TRBV5-1; size: many; J: TRBJ1-1; CDR3: CASSLGQGKSRGAFF
V: TRBV5-1; size: many; J: TRBJ2-7; CDR3: CASSLKGGEQYF
V: TRBV20-1; size: .; J: TRBJ1-2; CDR3: CSGTVYGYTF
V: TRBV20-1; size: few; J: TRBJ1-3; CDR3: CSARWGFGNTIYF
V: TRBV6-1; size: .; J: TRBJ2-2; CDR3: CASSQPGLAGGQNTGELFF
V: TRBV2; size: few; J: TRBJ1-1; CDR3: CASSGEITTEAFF
V: TRBV2; size: .; J: TRBJ2-5; CDR3: CASSVLEETQYF
V: TRBV7-8; size: few; J: TRBJ2-1; CDR3: CATKGTSLTHEQFF
V: TRBV7-6; size: .; J: TRBJ2-3; CDR3: CASSLVIGATDTQYF
V: TRBV29-1; size: many; J: TRBJ2-5; CDR3: CSVVGQQETQYF
V: TRBV20-1; size: many; J: TRBJ1-1; CDR3: CSVASSPNTEAFF
V: TRBV11-2; size: few; J: TRBJ2-1; CDR3: CASSLDRTGNEQFF